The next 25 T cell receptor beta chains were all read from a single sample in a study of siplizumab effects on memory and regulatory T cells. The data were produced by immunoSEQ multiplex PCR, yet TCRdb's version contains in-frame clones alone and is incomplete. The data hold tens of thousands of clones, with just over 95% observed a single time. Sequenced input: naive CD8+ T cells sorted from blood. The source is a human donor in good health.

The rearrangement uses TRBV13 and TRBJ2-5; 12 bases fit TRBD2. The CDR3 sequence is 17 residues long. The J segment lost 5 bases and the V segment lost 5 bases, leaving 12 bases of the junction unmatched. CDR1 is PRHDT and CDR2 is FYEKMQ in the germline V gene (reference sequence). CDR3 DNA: TGTGCCAGCAGCCCAGGACTAGCGGGGACAACCGGGGAGACCCAGTACTTC. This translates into CASSPGLAGTTGETQYF.

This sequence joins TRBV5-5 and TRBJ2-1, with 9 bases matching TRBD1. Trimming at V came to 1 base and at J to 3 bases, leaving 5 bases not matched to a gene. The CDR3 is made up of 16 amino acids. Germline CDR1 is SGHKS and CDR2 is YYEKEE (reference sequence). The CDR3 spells CASSLSGTGNYNEQFF. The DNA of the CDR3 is TGTGCCAGCAGCTTGTCGGGGACAGGGAACTACAATGAGCAGTTCTTC.

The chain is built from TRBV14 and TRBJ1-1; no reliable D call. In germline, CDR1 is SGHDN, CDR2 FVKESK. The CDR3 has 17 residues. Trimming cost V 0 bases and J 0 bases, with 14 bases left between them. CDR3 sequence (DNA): TGTGCCAGCAGCCAAGAAGTGATGGATGTCATGAACACTGAAGCTTTCTTT. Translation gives CASSQEVMDVMNTEAFF.

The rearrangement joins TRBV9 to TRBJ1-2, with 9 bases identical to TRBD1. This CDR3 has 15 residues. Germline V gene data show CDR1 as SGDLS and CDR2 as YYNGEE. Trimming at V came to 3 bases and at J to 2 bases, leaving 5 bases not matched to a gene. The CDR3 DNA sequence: TGTGCCAGCAGCGGGTACAGGGGGCGCAACTATGGCTACACCTTC. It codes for CASSGYRGRNYGYTF.

This CDR3 reads CASSISGPSSYNEQFF. The DNA for the CDR3 is TGTGCCAGCAGCATTAGCGGCCCGAGCTCCTACAATGAGCAGTTCTTC. This rearrangement joins TRBV2 to TRBJ2-1, with D perhaps matching TRBD2 (6 bases). Per germline, CDR1 SNHLY and CDR2 FYNNEI. The CDR3 has 16 amino acids. The V and J ends lost 6 bases and 0 bases respectively, with 15 bases between them.

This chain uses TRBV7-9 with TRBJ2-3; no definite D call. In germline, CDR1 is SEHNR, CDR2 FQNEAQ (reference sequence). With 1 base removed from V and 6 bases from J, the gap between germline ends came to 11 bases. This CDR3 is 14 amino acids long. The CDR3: CASSLGAAADTQYF. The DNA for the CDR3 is TGTGCCAGCAGCTTAGGGGCGGCTGCGGATACGCAGTATTTT.

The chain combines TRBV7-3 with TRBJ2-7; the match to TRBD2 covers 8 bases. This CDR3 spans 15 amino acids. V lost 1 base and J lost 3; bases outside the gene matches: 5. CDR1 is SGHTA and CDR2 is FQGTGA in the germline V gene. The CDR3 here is CASSLISTSVYEQYF. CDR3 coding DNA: TGTGCCAGCAGCTTAATATCGACTAGCGTCTACGAGCAGTACTTC.

The CDR3 here is CASSYRDLPYEQYF. DNA of the CDR3: TGTGCCAGCAGCTACCGGGACTTACCTTACGAGCAGTACTTC. This chain links TRBV13 with TRBJ2-7, with D perhaps TRBD2 (6 bases). The CDR3 covers 14 residues. Trimming left V 4 bases short and J 4 bases short, with 14 bases between. Germline assignment: CDR1 PRHDT and CDR2 FYEKMQ (reference sequence).

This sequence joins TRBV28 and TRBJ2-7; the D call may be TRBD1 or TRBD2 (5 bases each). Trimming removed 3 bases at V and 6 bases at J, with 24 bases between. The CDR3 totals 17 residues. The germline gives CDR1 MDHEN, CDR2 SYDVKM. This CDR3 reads CASSLRKAGLGVGEQYF. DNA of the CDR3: TGTGCCAGCAGTTTGCGCAAAGCAGGGCTGGGGGTTGGCGAGCAGTACTTC.

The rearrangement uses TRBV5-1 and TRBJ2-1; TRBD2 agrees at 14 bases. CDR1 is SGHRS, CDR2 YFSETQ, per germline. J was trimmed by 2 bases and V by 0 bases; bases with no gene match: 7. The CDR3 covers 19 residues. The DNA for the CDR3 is TGCGCCAGCAGCTTGGTTGGACTAGCGGGAGGTGTGACCTACAATGAGCAGTTCTTC. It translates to CASSLVGLAGGVTYNEQFF.

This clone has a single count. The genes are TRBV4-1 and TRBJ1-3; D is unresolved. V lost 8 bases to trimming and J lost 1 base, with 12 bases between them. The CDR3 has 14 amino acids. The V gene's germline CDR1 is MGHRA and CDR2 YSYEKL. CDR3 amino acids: CASRGIASGNTIYF. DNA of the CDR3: TGCGCCAGCCGAGGGATTGCATCTGGAAACACCATATATTTT.

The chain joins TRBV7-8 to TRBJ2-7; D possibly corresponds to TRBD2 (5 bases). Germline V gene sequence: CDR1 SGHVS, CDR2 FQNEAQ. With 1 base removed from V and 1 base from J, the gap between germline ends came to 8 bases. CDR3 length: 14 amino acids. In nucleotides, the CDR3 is TGTGCCAGCAGCTTAGACCGAGGGTCCTACGAGCAGTACTTC. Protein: CASSLDRGSYEQYF.

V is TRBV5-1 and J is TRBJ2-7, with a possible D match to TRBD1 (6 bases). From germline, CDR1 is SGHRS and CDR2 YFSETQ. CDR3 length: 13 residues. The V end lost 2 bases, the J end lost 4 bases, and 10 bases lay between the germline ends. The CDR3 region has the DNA TGCGCCAGCAGCTTCAGGCAGGGGTACGAGCAGTACTTC. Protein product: CASSFRQGYEQYF.

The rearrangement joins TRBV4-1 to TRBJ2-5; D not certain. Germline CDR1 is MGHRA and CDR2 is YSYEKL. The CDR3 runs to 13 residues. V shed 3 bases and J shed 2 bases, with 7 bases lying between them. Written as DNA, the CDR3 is TGCGCCAGCAGCCAGGAATATCAAGAGACCCAGTACTTC. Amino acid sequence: CASSQEYQETQYF.

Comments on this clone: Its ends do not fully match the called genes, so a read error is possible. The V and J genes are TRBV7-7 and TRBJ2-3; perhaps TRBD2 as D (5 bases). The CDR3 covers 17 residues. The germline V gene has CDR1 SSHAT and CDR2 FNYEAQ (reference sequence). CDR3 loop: CASSLALYPTPTDTQYF. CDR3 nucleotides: TGTGCTAGCAGCTTAGCGCTTTATCCGACCCCTACAGATACGCAGTATTTT.

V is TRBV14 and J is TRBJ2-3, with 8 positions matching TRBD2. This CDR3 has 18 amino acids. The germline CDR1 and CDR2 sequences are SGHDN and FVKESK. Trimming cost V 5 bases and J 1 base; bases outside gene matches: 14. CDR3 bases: TGTGCCAGCAGCGCACGAACTAGCGGACATTGGGGCACAGATACGCAGTATTTT. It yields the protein CASSARTSGHWGTDTQYF.

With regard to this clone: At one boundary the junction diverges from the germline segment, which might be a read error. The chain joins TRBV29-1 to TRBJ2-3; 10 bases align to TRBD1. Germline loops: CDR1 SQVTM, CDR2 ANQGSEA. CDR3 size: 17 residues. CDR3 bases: TGCAGCGTTCAAGATTGGGGGACAGGGGATTTGTCGGATACGCAGTATTTT. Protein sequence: CSVQDWGTGDLSDTQYF.

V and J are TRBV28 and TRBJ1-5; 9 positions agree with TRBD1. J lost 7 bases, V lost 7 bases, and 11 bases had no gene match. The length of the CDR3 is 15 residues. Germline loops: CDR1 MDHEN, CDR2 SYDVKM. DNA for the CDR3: TGTGCCAGCACCGAGCCCACAGGGGGCAGGCAGCCCCAGCATTTT. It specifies CASTEPTGGRQPQHF.

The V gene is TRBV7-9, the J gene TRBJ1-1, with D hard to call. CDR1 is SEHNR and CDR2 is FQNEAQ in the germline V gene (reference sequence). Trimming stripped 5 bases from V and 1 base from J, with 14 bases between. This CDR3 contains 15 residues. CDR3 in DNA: TGTGCCAGCAGCCACTCCCCCACATGGAACACTGAAGCTTTCTTT. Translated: CASSHSPTWNTEAFF.

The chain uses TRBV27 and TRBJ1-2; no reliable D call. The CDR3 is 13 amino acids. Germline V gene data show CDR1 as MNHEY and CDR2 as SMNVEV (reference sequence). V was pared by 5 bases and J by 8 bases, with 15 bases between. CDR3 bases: TGTGCCAGCAGTAGTGTCAACTCGGACGGCTACACCTTC. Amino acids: CASSSVNSDGYTF.

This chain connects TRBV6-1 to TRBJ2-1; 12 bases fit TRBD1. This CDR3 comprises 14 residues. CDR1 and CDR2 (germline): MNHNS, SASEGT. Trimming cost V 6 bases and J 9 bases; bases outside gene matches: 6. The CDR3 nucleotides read TGTGCCAGCAGCACCGGGACAGGGGGCTTTGAGCAGTTCTTC. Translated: CASSTGTGGFEQFF.

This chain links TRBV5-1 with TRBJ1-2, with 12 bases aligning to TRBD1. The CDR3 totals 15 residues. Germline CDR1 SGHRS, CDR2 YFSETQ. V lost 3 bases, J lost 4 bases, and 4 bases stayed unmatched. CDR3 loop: CASSWGQGAGYGYTF. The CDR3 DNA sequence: TGCGCCAGCAGCTGGGGACAGGGGGCCGGCTATGGCTACACCTTC. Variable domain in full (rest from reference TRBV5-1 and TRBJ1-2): KAGVTQTPRYLIKTRGQQVTLSCSPISGHRSVSWYQQTPGQGLQFLFEYFSETQRNKGNFPGRFSGRQFSNSRSEMNVSTLELGDSALYLCASSWGQGAGYGYTFGSGTRLTVV.

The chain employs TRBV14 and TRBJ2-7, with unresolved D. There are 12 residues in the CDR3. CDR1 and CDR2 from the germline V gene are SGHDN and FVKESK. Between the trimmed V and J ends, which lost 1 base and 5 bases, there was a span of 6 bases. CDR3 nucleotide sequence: TGTGCCAGCAGCCAAGTACGGAACGAGCAGTACTTC. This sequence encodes CASSQVRNEQYF.

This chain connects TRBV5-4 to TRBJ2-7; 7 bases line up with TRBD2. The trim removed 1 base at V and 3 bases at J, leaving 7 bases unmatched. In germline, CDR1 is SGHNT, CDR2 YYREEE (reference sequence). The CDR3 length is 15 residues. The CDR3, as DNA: TGTGCCAGCAGCTTGATTATTGGCGGGAGCTACGAGCAGTACTTC. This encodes CASSLIIGGSYEQYF.

CDR3 sequence: CASSLVAGQVVYEQYF. The CDR3 coding sequence is TGTGCCAGCAGCTTAGTCGCCGGACAGGTGGTATACGAGCAGTACTTC. This chain links TRBV7-6 with TRBJ2-7, with TRBD1 matching over 7 bases. The V and J ends lost 1 base and 4 bases, in that order; junction bases with no gene match: 10. This CDR3 contains 16 residues. The germline CDR1 and CDR2 sequences are SGHVS and FNYEAQ.